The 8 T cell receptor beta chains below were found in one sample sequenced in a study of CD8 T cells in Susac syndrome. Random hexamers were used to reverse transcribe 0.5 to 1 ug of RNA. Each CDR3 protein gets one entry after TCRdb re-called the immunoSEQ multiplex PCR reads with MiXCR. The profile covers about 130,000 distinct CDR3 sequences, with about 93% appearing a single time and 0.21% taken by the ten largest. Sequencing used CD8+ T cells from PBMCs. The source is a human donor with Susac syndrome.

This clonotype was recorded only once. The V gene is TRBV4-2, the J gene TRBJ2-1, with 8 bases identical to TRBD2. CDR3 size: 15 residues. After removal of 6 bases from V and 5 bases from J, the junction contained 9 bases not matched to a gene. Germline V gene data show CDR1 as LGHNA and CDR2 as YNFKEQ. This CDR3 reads CASRESSGKNNEQFF. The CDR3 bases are TGTGCCAGCAGAGAAAGTAGCGGGAAAAACAATGAGCAGTTCTTC.

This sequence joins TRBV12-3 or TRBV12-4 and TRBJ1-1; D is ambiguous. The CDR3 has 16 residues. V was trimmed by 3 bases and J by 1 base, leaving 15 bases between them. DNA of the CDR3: TGTGCCAGCAGTTTCTCTGACCGCCGAGAGAACACTGAAGCTTTCTTT. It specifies CASSFSDRRENTEAFF.

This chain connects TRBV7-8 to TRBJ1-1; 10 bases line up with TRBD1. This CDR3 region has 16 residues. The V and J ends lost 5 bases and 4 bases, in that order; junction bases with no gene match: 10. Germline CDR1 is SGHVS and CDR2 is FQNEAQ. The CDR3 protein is CASSPRDRGGSTEAFF. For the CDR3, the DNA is TGTGCCAGCAGCCCCAGGGACAGGGGCGGGAGCACTGAAGCTTTCTTT.

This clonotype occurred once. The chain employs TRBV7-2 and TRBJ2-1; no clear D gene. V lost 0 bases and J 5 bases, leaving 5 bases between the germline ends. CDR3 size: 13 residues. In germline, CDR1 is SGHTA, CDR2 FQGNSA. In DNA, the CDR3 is TGTGCCAGCAGCTTAGCCAGTCACAATGAGCAGTTCTTC. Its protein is CASSLASHNEQFF.

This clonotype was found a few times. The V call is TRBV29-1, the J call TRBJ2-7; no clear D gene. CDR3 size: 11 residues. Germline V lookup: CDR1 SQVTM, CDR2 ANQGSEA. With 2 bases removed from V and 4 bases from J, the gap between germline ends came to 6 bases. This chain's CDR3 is CSVEIGYEQYF. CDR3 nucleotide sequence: TGCAGCGTTGAAATCGGGTACGAGCAGTACTTC.

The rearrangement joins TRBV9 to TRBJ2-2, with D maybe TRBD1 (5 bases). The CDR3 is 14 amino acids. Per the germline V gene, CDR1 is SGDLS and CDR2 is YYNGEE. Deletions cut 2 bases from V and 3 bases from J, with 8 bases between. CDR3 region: CASSVAGHTGELFF. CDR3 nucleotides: TGTGCCAGCAGCGTTGCAGGGCACACCGGGGAGCTGTTTTTT.

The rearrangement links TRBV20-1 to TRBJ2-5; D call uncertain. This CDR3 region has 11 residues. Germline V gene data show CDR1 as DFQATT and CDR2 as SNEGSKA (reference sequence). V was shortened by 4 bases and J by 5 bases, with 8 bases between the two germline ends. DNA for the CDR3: TGCAGTGCTATTTGGGCGGAGACCCAGTACTTC. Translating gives CSAIWAETQYF.

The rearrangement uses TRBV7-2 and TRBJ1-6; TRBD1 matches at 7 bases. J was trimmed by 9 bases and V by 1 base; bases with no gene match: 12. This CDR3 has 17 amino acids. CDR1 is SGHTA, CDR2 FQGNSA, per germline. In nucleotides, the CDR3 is TGTGCCAGCAGCTTAGTCACGGGGACAGTTTTTCTTTCACCCCTCCACTTT. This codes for CASSLVTGTVFLSPLHF.